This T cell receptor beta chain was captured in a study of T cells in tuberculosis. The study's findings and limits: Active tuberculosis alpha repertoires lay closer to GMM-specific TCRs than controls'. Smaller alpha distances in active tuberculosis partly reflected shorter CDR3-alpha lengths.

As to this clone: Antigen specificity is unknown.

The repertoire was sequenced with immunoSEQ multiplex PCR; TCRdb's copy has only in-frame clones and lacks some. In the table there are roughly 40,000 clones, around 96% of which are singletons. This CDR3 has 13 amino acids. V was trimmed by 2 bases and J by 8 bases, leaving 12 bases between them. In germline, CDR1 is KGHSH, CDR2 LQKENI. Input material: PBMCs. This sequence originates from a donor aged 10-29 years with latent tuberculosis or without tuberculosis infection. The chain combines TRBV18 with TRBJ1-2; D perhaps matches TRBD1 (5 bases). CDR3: CASSPAPWGGYTF. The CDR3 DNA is TGTGCCAGCTCACCAGCACCGTGGGGCGGCTACACCTTC.